This T cell receptor (beta chain) was identified during a study of shared clonotypes between healthy human individuals. Assay execution took place at the deep level. Assay: immunoSEQ multiplex PCR; the TCRdb copy retains only in-frame clones and omits some. The sample yields about 2.4 million clones, roughly 93% seen once. In germline, CDR1 is SGDLS, CDR2 YYNGEE. The V gene lost 0 bases and the J gene lost 5 bases, with 8 bases spanning the gap. This CDR3 comprises 14 residues. The genes are TRBV9 and TRBJ1-4, with unresolved D. The sequence was obtained from a man between 18 and 35 years old in good health. Some clones in this sample may be carry-over from other donors' samples. The specimen was naive CD4+ T cells from PBMCs. Sample subset: CD45RA+ positively selected. The CDR3 coding sequence is TGTGCCAGCAGCGTAGACGGCGGGAATGAAAAACTGTTTTTT. Translating it yields CASSVDGGNEKLFF.